This TCR beta chain appears in the sequencing data of a study of blood T cell repertoires in COVID-19. Sequencing used immunoSEQ multiplex PCR; TCRdb keeps in-frame clones, though not all of them. The sample yields under 250,000 clones, 83% seen once. Sequencing was carried out using peripheral blood. The clonotype originates from a middle-aged woman with active or convalescent COVID-19.

The CDR3 region has the DNA TGTGCCACCAGTGCCGGGACTAGCGGATGGGATGAGCAGTTCTTC. Amino acid sequence: CATSAGTSGWDEQFF. The chain has TRBV24-1 and TRBJ2-1, with 11 bases fitting TRBD2. Germline V gene sequence: CDR1 KGHDR, CDR2 SFDVKD. V dropped 5 bases and J dropped 8; count of bases not matched to a gene: 7. The CDR3 loop spans 15 amino acids.